A selection of T cell receptor beta chains follows, all from one sample in a study of CD8+CD57+ T cells in acquired aplastic anemia. TCRdb reprocessed the reads with MiXCR, giving one entry per CDR3 protein. In the table there are roughly 98,000 distinct CDR3 sequences, 55% to 80% of which are singletons. Sequencing was done on a sample of sorted CD4+, CD8+, or CD8+CD57+ T cells (not recorded which) from PBMCs. These receptors were collected from a human donor with aplastic anemia. The CDR3 runs from the conserved cysteine through the conserved F or W. A D gene is named only where the DNA matches it firmly. Only some rows state a clone size, as once, few, many or a class for expanded clones.

.	TRBV20-1	TRBJ1-6	TRBD1	CSAAGTGGNSPLHF	TGCAGTGCTGCCGGGACAGGTGGAAATTCACCCCTCCACTTT
few	TRBV15	TRBJ1-1	.	CATSRVGGGGEAFF	TGTGCCACCAGCAGAGTAGGCGGAGGCGGTGAAGCTTTCTTT
.	TRBV24-1	TRBJ2-3	TRBD1	CATSDEGAADTQYF	TGTGCCACCAGTGATGAGGGGGCTGCAGATACGCAGTATTTT
.	TRBV20-1	TRBJ1-5	TRBD1	CSARAGGSNQPQHF	TGCAGTGCTAGAGCAGGGGGCTCCAATCAGCCCCAGCATTTT
.	TRBV15	TRBJ2-7	.	CATSRYILIHEQYF	TGTGCCACCAGCAGATACATATTAATCCACGAGCAGTACTTC
few	TRBV7-2	TRBJ1-2	.	CASSQDRNYGYTF	TGTGCCAGCAGCCAAGACAGGAACTATGGCTACACCTTC
.	TRBV19	TRBJ2-3	.	CASSWGRGPPDTQYF	TGTGCCAGCAGCTGGGGGAGGGGGCCCCCAGATACGCAGTATTTT
few	TRBV29-1	TRBJ1-2	.	CSVEDYGEDTF	TGCAGCGTTGAAGATTACGGGGAGGACACCTTC
few	TRBV20-1	TRBJ2-3	TRBD1	CSAEGAVTDTQYF	TGCAGTGCTGAGGGGGCGGTGACAGATACGCAGTATTTT
.	TRBV20-1	TRBJ1-5	TRBD1	CSASGTGYSNQPQHF	TGCAGTGCTTCCGGGACAGGTTATAGCAATCAGCCCCAGCATTTT
once	TRBV29-1	TRBJ1-1	.	CSVYGGFRTEAFF	TGCAGCGTTTATGGGGGGTTCAGGACTGAAGCTTTCTTT
.	TRBV19	TRBJ1-6	.	CASRQVDNSPLHF	TGTGCCAGCAGACAGGTGGATAATTCACCCCTCCACTTT
.	TRBV29-1	TRBJ1-2	.	CSVAHMYGYTF	TGCAGCGTGGCTCATATGTATGGCTACACCTTC
.	TRBV2	TRBJ1-3	TRBD1	CASRGTGGAANTIYF	TGTGCCAGCAGGGGGACAGGGGGCGCGGCAAACACCATATATTTT
.	TRBV19	TRBJ1-1	TRBD1	CASRGGTGPEAFF	TGTGCTAGTAGGGGGGGGACAGGCCCTGAAGCTTTCTTT
.	TRBV19	TRBJ2-7	TRBD2	CATRPQGLAYEQYF	TGTGCCACCCGACCTCAGGGACTAGCCTACGAGCAGTACTTC
.	TRBV19	TRBJ2-3	.	CASRLTGGPDTQYF	TGTGCCAGTAGGCTGACCGGGGGTCCAGATACGCAGTATTTT
.	TRBV5-4	TRBJ1-1	.	CASSSGQKGHLNTEAFF	TGTGCCAGCAGCTCCGGTCAAAAAGGACATCTGAACACTGAAGCTTTCTTT
.	TRBV7-9	TRBJ1-2	.	CASSALTDRGYGYTF	TGTGCCAGCAGCGCATTGACTGATAGAGGCTATGGCTACACCTTC
.	TRBV7-2	TRBJ1-2	TRBD1	CASSSGQGYYGYTF	TGTGCCAGCAGCTCTGGACAGGGGTACTATGGCTACACCTTC
.	TRBV2	TRBJ2-5	.	CASRGGETQYF	TGTGCCAGCAGGGGGGGAGAGACCCAGTACTTC
.	TRBV11-2	TRBJ2-7	TRBD1	CASSPGTAFEQYF	TGTGCCAGCAGCCCCGGGACAGCCTTCGAGCAGTACTTC
.	TRBV20-1	TRBJ2-7	.	CSARDFYEQYF	TGCAGTGCCCGGGACTTCTACGAGCAGTACTTC
.	TRBV2	TRBJ2-1	.	CASSSGRYYNEQFF	TGTGCCAGCAGTTCAGGCAGATACTACAATGAGCAGTTCTTC
.	TRBV20-1	TRBJ1-6	.	CSASAMLQGGVSPLHF	TGCAGTGCTAGTGCGATGCTACAGGGAGGAGTCTCACCCCTCCACTTT
.	TRBV4-2	TRBJ1-6	.	CASSQDRGWSPLHF	TGTGCCAGCAGCCAAGATCGGGGTTGGTCACCCCTCCACTTT
.	TRBV12-3/TRBV12-4	TRBJ1-1	.	CASSPVRDTEAFF	TGTGCCAGCAGTCCCGTAAGGGACACTGAAGCTTTCTTT
.	TRBV12-3/TRBV12-4	TRBJ1-1	.	CASRPRGMNTEAFF	TGTGCCAGCAGACCACGGGGGATGAACACTGAAGCTTTCTTT
.	TRBV11-3	TRBJ2-5	TRBD1	CASSLTGEETQYF	TGTGCCAGCAGCTTGACAGGGGAAGAGACCCAGTACTTC
once	TRBV2	TRBJ1-1	.	CAARGEGPTEAFF	TGTGCAGCACGGGGGGAGGGTCCCACTGAAGCTTTCTTT
.	TRBV2	TRBJ1-1	TRBD1	CASSWTGQGTEAFF	TGTGCCAGCAGTTGGACAGGGCAAGGCACTGAAGCTTTCTTT
.	TRBV20-1	TRBJ2-7	TRBD1	CSGTGGSYEQYF	TGCAGCGGGACAGGAGGATCCTACGAGCAGTACTTC
medium-sized	TRBV19	TRBJ2-5	.	CASTSGGEVETQYF	TGTGCCAGTACTTCCGGGGGCGAAGTAGAGACCCAGTACTTC
.	TRBV20-1	TRBJ1-5	.	CSASTGRDQAQHF	TGCAGTGCTAGCACAGGGCGCGATCAGGCCCAGCATTTT
.	TRBV2	TRBJ2-7	.	CASRTGLSAYEQYF	TGTGCCAGTCGTACGGGTTTATCGGCCTACGAGCAGTACTTC
.	TRBV7-9	TRBJ1-1	TRBD1	CASSSTGANTEAFF	TGTGCCAGCAGCTCGACAGGGGCGAACACTGAAGCTTTCTTT
.	TRBV20-1	TRBJ1-2	.	CSATPIQANYGYTF	TGCAGTGCTACCCCCATACAGGCCAACTATGGCTACACCTTC
.	TRBV6-4	TRBJ2-7	TRBD1	CASSDPSDRVREQYF	TGTGCCAGCAGTGACCCTTCCGACAGGGTAAGAGAGCAGTACTTC
many	TRBV6-1	TRBJ2-7	.	CASSPLGGSYEQYF	TGTGCCAGCAGCCCCCTTGGCGGTTCCTACGAGCAGTACTTC
many	TRBV12-3/TRBV12-4	TRBJ2-2	.	CASSLNPTGELFF	TGTGCCAGCAGTCTGAACCCTACCGGGGAGCTGTTTTTT
.	TRBV19	TRBJ2-2	TRBD2	CASSIRSGLKELFF	TGTGCCAGTAGTATACGTAGCGGGCTCAAGGAGCTGTTTTTT
.	TRBV10-3	TRBJ1-1	.	CAISEQAKTEAFF	TGTGCCATCAGTGAGCAGGCGAAAACTGAAGCTTTCTTT
few	TRBV2	TRBJ2-7	TRBD1	CASSPDRVEQYF	TGTGCCAGCAGCCCGGACAGGGTCGAGCAGTACTTC
few	TRBV10-2	TRBJ2-3	TRBD2	CASRGRRAAGGRTDTQYF	TGCGCCAGCAGGGGACGACGGGCGGCGGGGGGCCGCACAGATACGCAGTATTTT
.	TRBV20-1	TRBJ2-3	TRBD2	CSARPTLTSGGPTDTQYF	TGCAGTGCTAGACCCACCTTGACTAGCGGGGGGCCCACAGATACGCAGTATTTT
.	TRBV9	TRBJ2-2	TRBD1	CASSLKTGGTGELFF	TGTGCCAGCAGCTTAAAGACAGGGGGCACCGGGGAGCTGTTTTTT
.	TRBV7-3	TRBJ1-3	.	CASSLSVGNTIYF	TGTGCCAGCAGCTTAAGCGTAGGAAACACCATATATTTT
.	TRBV19	TRBJ1-2	.	CASSMKGRGEGYTF	TGTGCCAGTAGTATGAAGGGCCGGGGAGAAGGCTACACCTTC
.	TRBV12-3/TRBV12-4	TRBJ1-5	.	CASSLTGARGNQPQHF	TGTGCCAGCAGTTTAACGGGGGCGAGGGGCAATCAGCCCCAGCATTTT